The source of this TCR beta chain is a study of T cells in Graves' hyperthyroidism and ophthalmopathy. Findings of the study overall: Clonotypes that were expanded in thyroid above 0.001 mostly appeared in blood too.

This clonotype was picked up many times. Its specificity is unknown. CDR1 and CDR2 (germline): PRHDT, FYEKMQ (reference sequence). There are 16 residues in the CDR3. After removal of 5 bases from V and 5 bases from J, the junction contained 13 bases not matched to a gene. The source material, RNA transcripts, was used to amplify TCR beta CDR3 regions. First-round RT-PCR targeting the TCR CDR3 was performed with the HTBI primer set. TCRdb redid the calling of the multiplex PCR reads with MiXCR, one entry per CDR3 protein. The sample includes hundreds of thousands of distinct CDR3 sequences, around 20% of them seen just once.

This TCR was recovered from a woman aged 45-59 years with Graves' hyperthyroidism that later progressed to Graves' ophthalmopathy. Sequenced sample: blood. The V call is TRBV13, the J call TRBJ2-5; 8 nucleotides align to TRBD1. The chain's CDR3 is CASSPGQGIGVETQYF. The CDR3 DNA reads as TGTGCCAGCAGCCCAGGACAGGGAATAGGTGTGGAGACCCAGTACTTC.